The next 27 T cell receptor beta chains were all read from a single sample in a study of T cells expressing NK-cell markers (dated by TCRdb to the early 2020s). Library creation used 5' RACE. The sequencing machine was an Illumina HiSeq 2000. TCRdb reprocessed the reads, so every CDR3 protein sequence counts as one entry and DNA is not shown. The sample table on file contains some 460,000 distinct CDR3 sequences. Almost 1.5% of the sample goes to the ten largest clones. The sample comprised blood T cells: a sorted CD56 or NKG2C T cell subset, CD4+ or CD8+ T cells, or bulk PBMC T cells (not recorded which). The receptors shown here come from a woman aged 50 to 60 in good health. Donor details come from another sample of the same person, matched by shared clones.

The CDR3 protein is CASSFTGQGELFF. The V call is TRBV11-2, the J call TRBJ2-2; the TRBD1 assignment by TCRdb is unverifiable without DNA. Germline CDR1 reads SGHAT; CDR2 reads FQNNGV. The CDR3 loop spans 13 amino acids.

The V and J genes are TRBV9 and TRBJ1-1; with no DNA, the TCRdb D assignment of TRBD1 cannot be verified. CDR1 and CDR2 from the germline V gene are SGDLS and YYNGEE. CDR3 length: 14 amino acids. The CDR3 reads CASSVEWSPEGAFF.

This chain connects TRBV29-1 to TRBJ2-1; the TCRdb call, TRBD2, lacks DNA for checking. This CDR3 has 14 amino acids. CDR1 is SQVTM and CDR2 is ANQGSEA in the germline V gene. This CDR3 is CSVTMTSGRAMQFF.

The CDR3 sequence: CASSSRQSLRTDTQYF. The chain recombines TRBV7-9 with TRBJ2-3. The CDR3 runs to 16 residues. Germline V gives CDR1 SEHNR, CDR2 FQNEAQ (reference sequence).

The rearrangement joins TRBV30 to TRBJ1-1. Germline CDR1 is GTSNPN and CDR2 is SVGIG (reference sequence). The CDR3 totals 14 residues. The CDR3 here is CALFGGNMNTEAFF.

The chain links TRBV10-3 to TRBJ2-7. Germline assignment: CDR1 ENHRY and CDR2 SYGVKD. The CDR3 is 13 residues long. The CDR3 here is CAISVSRSYEQYF.

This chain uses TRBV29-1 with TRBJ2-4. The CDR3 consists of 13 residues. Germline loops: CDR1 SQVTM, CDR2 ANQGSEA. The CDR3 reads CSAEGLAKNIQYF.

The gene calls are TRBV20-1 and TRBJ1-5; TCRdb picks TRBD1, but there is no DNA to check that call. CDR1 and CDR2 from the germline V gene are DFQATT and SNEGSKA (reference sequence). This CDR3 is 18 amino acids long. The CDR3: CSARDHEGLPYSNQPQHF.

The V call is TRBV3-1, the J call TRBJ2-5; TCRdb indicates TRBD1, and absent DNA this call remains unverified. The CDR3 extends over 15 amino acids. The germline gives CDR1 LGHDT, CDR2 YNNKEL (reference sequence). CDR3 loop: CASSARGQTQETQYF.

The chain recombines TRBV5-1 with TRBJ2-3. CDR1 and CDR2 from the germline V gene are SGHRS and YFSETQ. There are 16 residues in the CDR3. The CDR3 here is CASSGGVRIFTDTQYF.

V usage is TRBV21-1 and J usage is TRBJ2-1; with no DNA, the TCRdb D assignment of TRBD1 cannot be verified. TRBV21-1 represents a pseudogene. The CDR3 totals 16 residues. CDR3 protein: CASSTDSGPRRNEQFF.

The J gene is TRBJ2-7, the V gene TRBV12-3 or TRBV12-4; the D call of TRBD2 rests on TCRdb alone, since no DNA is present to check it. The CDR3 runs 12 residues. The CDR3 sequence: CASKTGVYEQYF.

The CDR3 sequence is CASSYRGFRDTQYF. The rearrangement uses TRBV11-2 and TRBJ2-3; TCRdb names TRBD1, which stays unverified in the absence of DNA. CDR1 is SGHAT and CDR2 is FQNNGV in the germline V gene. The CDR3 contains 14 residues.

The CDR3: CSGGHHTYNEQFF. V usage is TRBV20-1 and J usage is TRBJ2-1; no DNA is available, so the TRBD2 call from TCRdb remains unchecked. There are 13 residues in the CDR3. Germline V gene data show CDR1 as DFQATT and CDR2 as SNEGSKA (reference sequence).

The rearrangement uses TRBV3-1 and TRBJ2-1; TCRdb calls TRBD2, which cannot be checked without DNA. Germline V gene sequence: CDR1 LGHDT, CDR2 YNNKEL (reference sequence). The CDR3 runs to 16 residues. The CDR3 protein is CASKPSSGGPSGEQFF.

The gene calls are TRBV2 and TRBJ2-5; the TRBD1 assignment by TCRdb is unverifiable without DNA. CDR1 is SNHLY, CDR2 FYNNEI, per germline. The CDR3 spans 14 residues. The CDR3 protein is CASSRGTIQETQYF.

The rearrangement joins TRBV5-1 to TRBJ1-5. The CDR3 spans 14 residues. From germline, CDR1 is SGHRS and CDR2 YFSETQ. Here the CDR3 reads CASSLDDPHQPQHF.

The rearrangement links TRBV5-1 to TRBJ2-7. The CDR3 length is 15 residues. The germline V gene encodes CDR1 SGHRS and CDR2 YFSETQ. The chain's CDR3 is CASSSGDQVSSEQYF.

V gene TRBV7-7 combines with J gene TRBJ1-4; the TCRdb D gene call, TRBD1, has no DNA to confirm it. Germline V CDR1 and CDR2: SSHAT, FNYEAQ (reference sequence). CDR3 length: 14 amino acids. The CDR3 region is CASSPTGSNEKLFF.

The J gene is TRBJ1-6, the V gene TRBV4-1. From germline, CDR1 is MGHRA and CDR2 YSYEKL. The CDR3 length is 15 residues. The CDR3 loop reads CASSQGSQSRSPLHF.

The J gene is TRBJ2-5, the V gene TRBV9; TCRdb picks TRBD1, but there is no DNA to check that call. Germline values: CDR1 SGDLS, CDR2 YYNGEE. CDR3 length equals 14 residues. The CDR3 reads CASSRSGQTETQYF.

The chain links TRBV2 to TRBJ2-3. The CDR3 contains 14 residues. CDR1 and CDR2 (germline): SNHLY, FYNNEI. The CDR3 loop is CASSLRRTTDTQYF.

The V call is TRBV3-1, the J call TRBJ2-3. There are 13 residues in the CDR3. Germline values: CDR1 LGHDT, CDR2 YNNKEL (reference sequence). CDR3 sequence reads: CASSQWGTDTQYF.

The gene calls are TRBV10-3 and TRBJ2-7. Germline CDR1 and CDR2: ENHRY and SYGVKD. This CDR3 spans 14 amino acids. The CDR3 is CAIRPNSLAYEQYF.

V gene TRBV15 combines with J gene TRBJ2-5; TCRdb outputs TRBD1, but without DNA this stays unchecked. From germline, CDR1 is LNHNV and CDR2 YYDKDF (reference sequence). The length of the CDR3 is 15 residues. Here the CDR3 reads CATSREFQGEETQYF.

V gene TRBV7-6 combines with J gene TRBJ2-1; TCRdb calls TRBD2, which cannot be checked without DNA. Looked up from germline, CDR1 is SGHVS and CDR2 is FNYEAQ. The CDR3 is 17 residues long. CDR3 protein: CASSLAFGTSGYNEQFF.

CDR3 sequence: CATSDRNLNEQFF. The chain combines TRBV24-1 with TRBJ2-1. This CDR3 has 13 residues. Germline CDR1 and CDR2: KGHDR and SFDVKD.